These 24 T cell receptor beta chains originate from one sample sequenced in a study of CD8 T cells in Susac syndrome. Roughly 0.45 to 1 ug RNA was reverse transcribed with random hexamers. TCRdb re-analysed the immunoSEQ multiplex PCR reads in MiXCR, keeping a single row per CDR3 protein. The table has 150,000 to 200,000 distinct CDR3 sequences, just over 90% seen once. Sequencing was done on a sample of CD4+ T cells from PBMCs. These receptors were obtained from a human donor in good health.

The chain couples TRBV5-6 to TRBJ1-2; D remains unclear. Germline CDR1 reads SGHDT; CDR2 reads YYEEEE. The CDR3 is made up of 15 amino acids. The V end lost 4 bases, the J end lost 8 bases, and 21 bases lay between the germline ends. The CDR3 DNA sequence: TGTGCCAGCAGCCGTAAAAGCCGCCTTTCTCAGGGCTACACCTTC. This gives the protein CASSRKSRLSQGYTF.

The J gene is TRBJ1-5, the V gene TRBV20-1; 8 nucleotides line up with TRBD1. Germline CDR1 and CDR2: DFQATT and SNEGSKA (reference sequence). Trimming at V came to 4 bases and at J to 7 bases, leaving 9 bases not matched to a gene. This CDR3 contains 14 residues. CDR3 amino acids: CSATRGLLLQPQHF. The CDR3 DNA sequence: TGCAGTGCTACCAGGGGGCTATTGTTACAGCCCCAGCATTTT.

V gene TRBV19 combines with J gene TRBJ1-2; TRBD1 agrees at 7 bases. Germline V gives CDR1 LNHDA, CDR2 SQIVND (reference sequence). J lost 5 bases, V lost 2 bases, and 11 bases had no gene match. This CDR3 has 16 residues. CDR3 sequence: CASSITGQRFSYGYTF. DNA for the CDR3: TGTGCCAGTAGTATAACGGGACAGAGGTTTTCGTATGGCTACACCTTC.

The genes are TRBV3-1 and TRBJ1-1, with 8 bases matching TRBD1. Germline CDR1 LGHDT, CDR2 YNNKEL (reference sequence). The V gene end was trimmed by 5 bases and the J gene end by 11 bases; junction bases not matched to a gene: 7. The CDR3 has 12 amino acids. The CDR3 DNA reads as TGTGCCAGCAGCTCTGGACAGGGACCGGCTTTCTTT. It translates to CASSSGQGPAFF. Full variable domain (missing parts from reference TRBV3-1 and TRBJ1-1): DTAVSQTPKYLVTQMGNDKSIKCEQNLGHDTMYWYKQDSKKFLKIMFSYNNKELIINETVPNRFSPKSPDKAHLNLHINSLELGDSAVYFCASSSGQGPAFFGQGTRLTVV.

The chain joins TRBV23-1 to TRBJ1-6, with D perhaps TRBD1 (6 bases). TRBV23-1 is annotated as an ORF whose role is uncertain. The CDR3 totals 15 residues. Trimming shortened V by 0 bases and J by 10 bases, and 13 bases separated the two germline ends. CDR3 loop: CASSQSAGVGSPLHF. DNA of the CDR3: TGCGCCAGCAGTCAATCGGCAGGGGTCGGGTCACCCCTCCACTTT.

The V gene is TRBV20-1, the J gene TRBJ1-5; D is undetermined. CDR3 length equals 14 residues. Trimming cost V 2 bases and J 8 bases, with 16 bases left between them. CDR1 and CDR2 from the germline V gene are DFQATT and SNEGSKA (reference sequence). The chain's CDR3 is CSARRHGVNKPQHF. CDR3 DNA sequence: TGCAGTGCTAGACGACACGGAGTGAACAAGCCCCAGCATTTT.

The V call is TRBV20-1, the J call TRBJ2-3, with TRBD1 identical over 9 bases. The CDR3 covers 14 residues. J gave up 6 bases and V 6 bases, and 10 bases lay outside the gene matches. Germline values: CDR1 DFQATT, CDR2 SNEGSKA (reference sequence). The CDR3 nucleotides are TGCAGTGCCCGGACAGGGGACGGGAGTGATACGCAGTATTTT. This sequence encodes CSARTGDGSDTQYF.

This sequence joins TRBV6-1 and TRBJ1-2; D is unresolved. V was trimmed by 4 bases and J by 8 bases, leaving 8 bases between them. CDR1 and CDR2 from the germline V gene are MNHNS and SASEGT. This CDR3 contains 11 residues. This CDR3 reads CASSVHGGYTF. The CDR3 nucleotides are TGTGCCAGCAGTGTTCATGGAGGCTACACCTTC.

This rearrangement joins TRBV6-4 to TRBJ1-1; a possible D gene is TRBD1 (5 bases). The CDR3 covers 12 residues. Germline V gives CDR1 MRHNA, CDR2 SNTAGT. V dropped 0 bases and J dropped 11 bases, with 10 bases sitting between them. This CDR3 is CASSDSQGPAFF. The CDR3 DNA is TGTGCCAGCAGTGACTCGCAGGGACCGGCTTTCTTT.

The V call is TRBV24-1, the J call TRBJ1-1, with 10 bases identical to TRBD1. This CDR3 comprises 16 residues. V trimming: 1 base; J trimming: 7 bases; junction bases outside the gene matches: 8. Germline values: CDR1 KGHDR, CDR2 SFDVKD. This CDR3 reads CATSDFGQGDDGEAFF. In DNA, the CDR3 is TGTGCCACCAGTGATTTTGGACAGGGGGATGATGGTGAAGCTTTCTTT.

This chain connects TRBV12-5 to TRBJ2-3; possibly TRBD1 for D (5 bases). This CDR3 has 12 residues. Trimming removed 4 bases from V and 9 bases from J, with 11 bases in between. CDR1 is LGHNT and CDR2 is FRNRAP in the germline V gene. The CDR3 loop is CASGSTVRTQYF. For the CDR3, the DNA is TGTGCTAGTGGTTCGACAGTCCGAACGCAGTATTTT.

The chain recombines TRBV21-1 with TRBJ1-2. TRBV21-1 is shown as a pseudogene. The CDR3 consists of 14 residues. The CDR3 coding sequence is TGTGCCAGCAGCACCAGGCGGGAAAACTATGGCTACACCTTC. Amino acids: CASSTRRENYGYTF.

The chain has TRBV23-1 and TRBJ1-1; D is ambiguous. TRBV23-1 is reported as an ORF; its role is uncertain. This CDR3 is built from 13 residues. Trimming cost V 11 bases and J 0 bases, with 13 bases left between them. Here the CDR3 reads CARRPGVNTEAFF. In DNA, the CDR3 is TGCGCCCGCCGTCCCGGGGTGAACACTGAAGCTTTCTTT.

This rearrangement joins TRBV7-2 to TRBJ2-3, with 9 positions matching TRBD2. The CDR3 contains 14 residues. Germline CDR1 and CDR2: SGHTA and FQGNSA. Germline trimming cut 4 bases from V and 8 bases from J; bases unmatched to any gene: 7. DNA of the CDR3: TGTGCCAGCAGCTCAGGCGGGGGGGCTGTTACGCAGTATTTT. Amino acid sequence: CASSSGGGAVTQYF. Based on the CDR3 plus reference TRBV7-2 and TRBJ2-3, the full variable domain is GAGVSQSPSNKVTEKGKDVELRCDPISGHTALYWYRQSLGQGLEFLIYFQGNSAPDKSGLPSDRFSAERTGGSVSTLTIQRTQQEDSAVYLCASSSGGGAVTQYFGPGTRLTVL.

The rearrangement links TRBV29-1 to TRBJ2-2; D is perhaps TRBD1 (5 bases). CDR1 SQVTM and CDR2 ANQGSEA come from the germline V gene. V was clipped by 7 bases and J by 2 bases, with 14 bases between them. The CDR3 length is 14 residues. CDR3 sequence reads: CSALWGLNTGELFF. DNA of the CDR3: TGCAGCGCCCTGTGGGGCCTAAACACCGGGGAGCTGTTTTTT.

The rearrangement joins TRBV19 to TRBJ1-5; weak D call: TRBD1 (5 bases). Germline values: CDR1 LNHDA, CDR2 SQIVND (reference sequence). The V gene lost 3 bases and the J gene lost 7 bases, with 13 bases spanning the gap. CDR3 length: 14 residues. CDR3 nucleotide sequence: TGTGCCAGTAGTATCCCAGGGTCGGGGCAGCCCCAGCATTTT. Its protein is CASSIPGSGQPQHF.

The chain carries TRBV7-8 and TRBJ1-3; 8 bases align to TRBD1. The CDR3 extends over 16 amino acids. The germline V gene encodes CDR1 SGHVS and CDR2 FQNEAQ. Unmatched junction bases numbered 10, after V lost 6 bases and J lost 3 bases. The CDR3 region has the DNA TGTGCCAGCAGTTTCAACAGGGGGAATCTTGGAAACACCATATATTTT. Translation gives CASSFNRGNLGNTIYF.

The chain joins TRBV20-1 to TRBJ2-3, with 7 bases fitting TRBD2. The CDR3 totals 14 residues. The ends lost 3 bases at V and 2 bases at J; junction bases unmatched: 5. Germline-derived CDR1 and CDR2 are DFQATT and SNEGSKA (reference sequence). Here the CDR3 reads CSASELAVTDTQYF. CDR3 DNA: TGCAGTGCTAGCGAGCTAGCGGTCACAGATACGCAGTATTTT.

CDR3 nucleotide sequence: TGCAGCGTTAACGGACAAATGAACACTGAAGCTTTCTTT. This codes for CSVNGQMNTEAFF. V and J are TRBV29-1 and TRBJ1-1; D perhaps matches TRBD1 (5 bases). V gave up 5 bases and J gave up 0 bases, with 10 bases separating them. CDR1 SQVTM and CDR2 ANQGSEA come from the germline V gene. The CDR3 runs to 13 residues.

The chain is built from TRBV7-3 and TRBJ2-1; the match to TRBD2 covers 9 bases. The CDR3 extends over 14 amino acids. The germline V gene encodes CDR1 SGHTA and CDR2 FQGTGA. The J segment lost 6 bases and the V segment lost 1 base, leaving 1 base of the junction unmatched. CDR3 DNA sequence: TGTGCCAGCAGCTTAAGCGGGGGGGCCAATGAGCAGTTCTTC. The encoded protein is CASSLSGGANEQFF. Full variable domain (remainder filled in from reference TRBV7-3 and TRBJ2-1): GAGVSQTPSNKVTEKGKYVELRCDPISGHTALYWYRQSLGQGPEFLIYFQGTGAADDSGLPNDRFFAVRPEGSVSTLKIQRTERGDSAVYLCASSLSGGANEQFFGPGTRLTVL.

The table lists this clonotype with a count of one. The chain employs TRBV20-1 and TRBJ1-3; D possibly corresponds to TRBD1 (6 bases). This CDR3 contains 14 residues. V lost 7 bases and J 1 base, leaving 14 bases between the germline ends. The V gene's germline CDR1 is DFQATT and CDR2 SNEGSKA (reference sequence). Here the CDR3 DNA reads TGCAGTGTTCCACAGACAGGTTCTGGAAACACCATATATTTT. The encoded protein is CSVPQTGSGNTIYF.

For the CDR3, the DNA is TGTGCCACCAGCAGGACAGGGGCTTTCCCTCCGTTTTTT. Its protein is CATSRTGAFPPFF. The chain uses TRBV15 and TRBJ2-2, with 8 nucleotides matching TRBD1. The CDR3 runs 13 residues. The germline V gene has CDR1 LNHNV and CDR2 YYDKDF (reference sequence). V lost 3 bases, J lost 16 bases, and 10 bases stayed unmatched. Based on the CDR3 plus reference TRBV15 and TRBJ2-2, the full variable domain is DAMVIQNPRYQVTQFGKPVTLSCSQTLNHNVMYWYQQKSSQAPKLLFHYYDKDFNNEADTPDNFQSRRPNTSFCFLDIRSPGLGDTAMYLCATSRTGAFPPFFGEGSRLTVL.

This rearrangement joins TRBV7-2 to TRBJ1-5, with D perhaps matching TRBD1 (5 bases). The V end was cut by 5 bases, the J end by 5 bases, with 13 bases between. The CDR3 has 14 residues. Germline V gene sequence: CDR1 SGHTA, CDR2 FQGNSA. The CDR3, as DNA: TGTGCCAGCAGCGCCGACAGTTCTTATCAGCCCCAGCATTTT. Protein sequence: CASSADSSYQPQHF.

The V gene is TRBV7-8, the J gene TRBJ1-1, with 12 bases aligning to TRBD1. The CDR3 runs to 18 residues. Germline V gene sequence: CDR1 SGHVS, CDR2 FQNEAQ. The J segment lost 0 bases and the V segment lost 2 bases, leaving 7 bases of the junction unmatched. CDR3 coding DNA: TGTGCCAGCAGCTTATACGGGGGGACAGGGGGCATGAACACTGAAGCTTTCTTT. Translating it yields CASSLYGGTGGMNTEAFF. The full variable domain, in which reference TRBV7-8 and TRBJ1-1 provide the parts outside the CDR3, is GAGVSQSPRYKVAKRGQDVALRCDPISGHVSLFWYQQALGQGPEFLTYFQNEAQLDKSGLPSDRFFAERPEGSVSTLKIQRTQQEDSAVYLCASSLYGGTGGMNTEAFFGQGTRLTVV.